This TCR beta chain was identified during a study of cytomegalovirus exposure and HLA in healthy donors. General study points: The study designated some 180 TCR beta chains cytomegalovirus-associated. Later analysis found that TCR beta chains associated with HLA were more clonally expanded than other, equally common chains.

The study ran its PCR with 60 Vbeta and 13 Jbeta primers. Some clones are missing from TCRdb's copy, which holds only in-frame ones; the method was immunoSEQ multiplex PCR. The sample consists of about 170,000 clones, approximately 78% of them appearing once. As regards this clone: Its matching antigen is unknown.

CDR3 length: 13 residues. V dropped 5 bases and J dropped 5 bases, with 12 bases sitting between them. CDR1 SGDLS and CDR2 YYNGEE come from the germline V gene. The chain employs TRBV9 and TRBJ2-3; a possible D gene is TRBD2 (6 bases). The clonotype comes from a woman in her late teens or twenties in good health and CMV-seronegative. The material sequenced was PBMCs. This CDR3 is CASSWREGDTQYF. CDR3 DNA sequence: TGTGCCAGCAGTTGGCGGGAAGGAGATACGCAGTATTTT.